This T cell receptor (beta chain) was sequenced during a study of OX40 agonist ivuxolimab in advanced cancers. Germline V gene sequence: CDR1 MNHNS, CDR2 SASEGT. The germline V and J ends were trimmed by 5 bases and 6 bases, with 16 bases remaining between them. This CDR3 has 14 amino acids. Libraries were prepared by immunoSEQ multiplex PCR; TCRdb keeps only in-frame clonotypes and omits some of them. Of roughly 23,000 clones listed, around 85% were seen once; the top ten hold approximately 40%. The clonotype was recovered from an adult with an advanced solid tumor such as melanoma, head and neck, liver or kidney cancer. This rearrangement joins TRBV6-1 to TRBJ1-2, with unresolved D. This material consisted of CD4+ or CD8+ T cells sorted from blood, taken in a trial of the OX40 agonist ivuxolimab. The CDR3 DNA reads as TGTGCCAGCAGTCCCCTGGGAGGGTTTGATGGCTACACCTTC. As protein: CASSPLGGFDGYTF.